This TCR beta chain was profiled in a study of T-cell reconstitution after alpha-beta-depleted transplantation in children. This clonotype occurred a few times. As yet, its antigen is unknown. Study-level results: Reportedly, only several hundred clones from non-depleted graft cells drove alpha-beta T-cell counts at about two months. A year post-transplant, T-cell counts and diversity derived mostly from newly produced T cells. Diversity of TCRbeta at day 60 was high in some patients, arising from surviving recipient T cells and thymic progenitors.

Looked up from germline, CDR1 is SGDLS and CDR2 is YYNGEE. This CDR3 has 14 residues. The V and J ends lost 6 bases and 2 bases respectively, with 15 bases between them. Unique molecular identifiers were incorporated when the TCRbeta library was constructed. TCRdb analysed the PCR reads with MiXCR anew, one entry per CDR3 protein. The sample consists of hundreds of thousands of distinct CDR3 sequences, under 20% of them appearing once. The sample consisted of PBMCs, mostly from graft donor cells, taken 360 days after TCRalphabeta/CD19-depleted stem cell transplant. The chain uses TRBV9 and TRBJ2-7, with D possibly TRBD2 on 6 matching bases. This sequence originates from a male patient younger than 18 who had a stem cell transplant for acute lymphoblastic leukemia, so the T cells may come from the graft donor. DNA of the CDR3: TGTGCCAGCACTCCGGGTAGCGGAGCCTACGAGCAGTACTTC. This sequence encodes CASTPGSGAYEQYF.